This TCR beta chain appears in the sequencing data of a study of cytomegalovirus exposure and HLA in healthy donors. The PCR used 60 Vbeta and 13 Jbeta primers. The assay was immunoSEQ multiplex PCR, and TCRdb's table has in-frame clones only and misses some. The sample gives approximately 86,000 clones, about 70% of which show up once; less than 4% is in the top ten. There are a few counts of this clone. Its antigen remains unidentified. Whole-study results and caveats: The study found most TCR sequences rare, yet found some public TCRs in many donors. The investigators catalogued 150 to 200 TCR beta chains as cytomegalovirus-associated. An apparent linkage of common viral pathogens to several of the most significant clusters emerged in a later analysis. Sequences of the TCR beta chain were said to predict the HLA-A and HLA-B alleles of most subjects accurately.

The CDR3 loop spans 17 amino acids. The germline CDR1 and CDR2 sequences are SGHTA and FQGTGA. With 5 bases clipped from V and 1 base from J, the junction kept 7 bases outside the gene matches. The sequenced material came from PBMCs. This sequence originates from a man between 40 and 49 years old in good health and CMV-seronegative. The chain links TRBV7-3 to TRBJ2-3; 12 nucleotides match TRBD2. The CDR3 DNA is TGTGCCAGCAGCGATATTCGGACTAGCGGGGGCACAGATACGCAGTATTTT. Translation gives CASSDIRTSGGTDTQYF.